This paragraph covers one T cell receptor (beta chain) sequence. As yet, its antigen is unknown. The sample comes from a study of T cell responses to AZD1222 COVID-19 vaccine. Study outcomes and limitations: Donors were largely white British and mainly female; clonal diversity was possibly underestimated.

Repertoires were generated with immunoSEQ multiplex PCR, while TCRdb's copy carries only in-frame clones and drops some. The sample consists of around 150,000 clones, roughly 85% of them appearing once. This CDR3 has 13 amino acids. V lost 3 bases to trimming and J lost 0 bases, with 5 bases between them. The receptor was derived from an adult who received the MenACWY meningococcal vaccine as a control. This material consisted of peripheral blood, taken 28 days after the second dose of the MenACWY control vaccine. The chain has TRBV12-3 or TRBV12-4 and TRBJ1-1, with D uncertain. CDR3 sequence reads: CASSLKMNTEAFF. The DNA for the CDR3 is TGTGCCAGCAGTTTGAAGATGAACACTGAAGCTTTCTTT.